What follows describes a single T cell receptor beta chain. Its antigen remains unidentified. In each sample, at least 6.5 million PBMCs were isolated. This sample is drawn from a study of blood T cells in healthy people across ages. Germline V lookup: CDR1 SGHTA, CDR2 FQGNSA. CDR3 length: 15 amino acids. V was cut by 8 bases and J by 4 bases, with 18 bases left in between. Broader study findings: Among T cells, TCR beta diversity per million cells dropped roughly linearly as age rose. It was not possible, with unsorted PBMCs, to conclusively compare naive and antigen-experienced cells.

PCR was performed a second time for roughly 6 to 12 cycles using a sample-barcoded 5' primer and a J-beta primer mix. TCRdb reanalysed the 5' RACE reads using MiXCR and keeps one entry per CDR3 protein. The sample lists some 700,000 distinct CDR3 sequences, 40% to 45% occurring once. The material sequenced was blood. The rearrangement uses TRBV7-2 and TRBJ1-5; possibly TRBD1 for D (6 bases). This sequence was found in a woman in her sixties in good health. The CDR3: CASGPQGSRNQPQHF. The CDR3 region has the DNA TGTGCCAGCGGGCCCCAGGGGTCGCGGAATCAGCCCCAGCATTTT.